A selection of T cell receptor beta chains follows, all from one sample in a study of regulatory T cells in long-lasting Graves disease. A single record per CDR3 protein comes from TCRdb applying MiXCR to the multiplex PCR reads. The table has 350,000 to 550,000 distinct CDR3 sequences, about 16% seen once. The same specimen was also included in a second study, on T cells in Graves' hyperthyroidism and ophthalmopathy.

The sample consisted of peripheral blood mononuclear cells (PBMCs), taken at new diagnosis, from a patient treated with antithyroid drugs. The receptors here all came from a woman aged 18 to 35 with Graves disease. Both conserved end residues are trimmed from each CDR3.

TRBV12-3/TRBV12-4	ASSFITGAPEAF
TRBV28	ASSRRDRAYGYT
TRBV11-3	ASSKRAGTGETQY
TRBV24-1	ATSDGTGGWETQY
TRBV12-3/TRBV12-4	ASSRTSGYTDTQY
TRBV28	ATYSSGTKGDNEQF
TRBV28	ASSGGYGEQY
TRBV18	ASSYRGSGDQETQY
TRBV18	ASSLQGDQPQH
TRBV27	ASSLYGSYNSPPH
TRBV7-3	ASSLNPGLAGFDEQF
TRBV5-1	ASSVATSGVFTGELF
TRBV20-1	SARDLQGELF
TRBV7-9	ASSRTSGRPEQF
TRBV18	ASSPMRGQGAYEQY
TRBV19	ASSTVQTSGLGGETQY
TRBV19	ASKVGTSGLNYQY
TRBV11-2	ASSLVTRAEQF
TRBV2	ASSEQQVGGPTYEQY
TRBV6-1	AGSVEVRYTQY
TRBV14	ASSHSGQGIGAGGPNNEQF
TRBV20-1	SAVPSVRSYGYT
TRBV6-1	ASKTSRKETQY
TRBV7-9	ASSSYRGQETQY
TRBV19	ASSISPGADTQY
TRBV11-2	ASSLAGVGTQY
TRBV27	ASSTLGDTQY
TRBV20-1	SASGTVSYEQY
TRBV19	ASSISGANVLT
TRBV7-3	ASSRPRGPSSYEQY
TRBV11-2	ASSLQIWDRGLETQY
TRBV9	ASSGGEGRELF
TRBV2	ASSEGASGRGETQY
TRBV6-1	ASTHGRALAHEQF
TRBV19	ASSDRGWDEQY
TRBV28	ASSFPFRGEQF
TRBV29-1	SALGQGALSTEAF
TRBV27	ASSLSVSFGRSDTQY
TRBV29-1	SVRAAQETQY
TRBV27	ASSLSLAAGELF
TRBV28	ASSPAGVRDRTYEQY
TRBV11-2	ASSLISGSSPSTDTQY
TRBV4-3	ASSQEIQDAYEQY
TRBV3-1	ASSQKGASVDTQY
TRBV27	ASSGILSYEQY
TRBV6-1	ASSEAFATDTQY
TRBV20-1	SASLEGFIDTQY
TRBV24-1	AASDPPHNTQY
TRBV12-3/TRBV12-4	ASSFSSLYEQY
TRBV9	ASSVDPSGHLGEKLF
TRBV5-1	ASSPGTSGMSYNERF
TRBV3-1	ASSQAGSEQY
TRBV6-2/TRBV6-3	ASSYDRAGGTDTQY
TRBV28	ASTIPGPLYEQY